Listed here is a single TCR beta chain. Its specificity is not known. The record originates from a study of persistence of HIV-infected CD4 T cells. Findings and limits, study-wide: TCRbeta richness was lower in CMV- and Gag-responding cells than in anti-CD3/anti-CD28-responding cells.

An overlapping HIV-1 Gag peptide pool stimulated these cells at 0.75 to 1 ug/peptide/mL. CD4+ T cells upregulating both CD40 ligand and CD69 were sorted as responding cells. The CDR3 loop spans 14 amino acids. CDR1 SNHLY and CDR2 FYNNEI come from the germline V gene. V trimming: 4 bases; J trimming: 1 base; junction bases outside the gene matches: 3. Sequencing used immunoSEQ version 4 in survey mode. The data were produced by immunoSEQ multiplex PCR, yet TCRdb's version contains in-frame clones alone and is incomplete. The data contain about 20,000 clones, roughly 60% of them singletons. This chain links TRBV2 with TRBJ1-1; TRBD1 agrees at 7 bases. The source of this sequence is an adult woman with HIV who was CMV-seropositive. The material was CD4+ T cells sorted from PBMCs after approximately 19-hour stimulation, obtained from a patient who received antiretroviral therapy. The CDR3 DNA follows: TGTGCCAGCAGTGCGAGACAGGGGAACACTGAAGCTTTCTTT. Translation gives CASSARQGNTEAFF.